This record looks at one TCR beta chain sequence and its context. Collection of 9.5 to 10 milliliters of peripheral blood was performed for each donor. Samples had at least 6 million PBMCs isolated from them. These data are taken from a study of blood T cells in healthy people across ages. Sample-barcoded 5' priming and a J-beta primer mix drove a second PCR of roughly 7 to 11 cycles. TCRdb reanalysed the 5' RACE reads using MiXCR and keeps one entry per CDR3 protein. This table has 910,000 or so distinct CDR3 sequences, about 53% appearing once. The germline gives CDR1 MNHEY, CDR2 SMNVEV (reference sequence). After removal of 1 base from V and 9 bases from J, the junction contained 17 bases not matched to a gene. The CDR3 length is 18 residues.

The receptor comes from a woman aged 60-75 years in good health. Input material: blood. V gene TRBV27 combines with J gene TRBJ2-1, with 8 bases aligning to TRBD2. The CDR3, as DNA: TGTGCCAGCAGTTTATTTGGGGTTACGGGACTAGACGGGCGTGAGCAGTTCTTC. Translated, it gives CASSLFGVTGLDGREQFF.